This TCR beta chain was found in a study of shared clonotypes between healthy human individuals. Study-wide points: Sampling was confined to blood; repertoires within tissues likely differ. The generation probabilities recorded for non-shared clonotypes fell below those of clonotypes shared by all four donors.

The germline CDR1 and CDR2 sequences are DFQATT and SNEGSKA (reference sequence). Trimming took 3 bases from V and 7 from J, leaving 10 bases between them. The CDR3 is 11 amino acids. Authors' methods: Filtering was not the same, since immunoSEQ gave junction-only sequences without quality scores. Profiled with immunoSEQ multiplex PCR; TCRdb holds only in-frame clones, not every one. That table supplies the V and J calls and clone size; D and trimming were determined from the DNA. Seen here are about 2.3 million clones, around 90% observed once, and the top ten hold 0.37%. Turning to this clone: As yet, its antigen is unknown.

The chain carries TRBV20-1 and TRBJ2-7; D gene ambiguous. The TCR sequence derives from a man younger than 30 in good health. Some clones in this sample may be carry-over from other donors' samples. The material sequenced was naive CD4+ T cells from PBMCs. Sample subset: CD45RA+ positively selected. DNA for the CDR3: TGCAGTGCTAGGGCTCAAGGAGAGCAGTACTTC. Encoded protein: CSARAQGEQYF.